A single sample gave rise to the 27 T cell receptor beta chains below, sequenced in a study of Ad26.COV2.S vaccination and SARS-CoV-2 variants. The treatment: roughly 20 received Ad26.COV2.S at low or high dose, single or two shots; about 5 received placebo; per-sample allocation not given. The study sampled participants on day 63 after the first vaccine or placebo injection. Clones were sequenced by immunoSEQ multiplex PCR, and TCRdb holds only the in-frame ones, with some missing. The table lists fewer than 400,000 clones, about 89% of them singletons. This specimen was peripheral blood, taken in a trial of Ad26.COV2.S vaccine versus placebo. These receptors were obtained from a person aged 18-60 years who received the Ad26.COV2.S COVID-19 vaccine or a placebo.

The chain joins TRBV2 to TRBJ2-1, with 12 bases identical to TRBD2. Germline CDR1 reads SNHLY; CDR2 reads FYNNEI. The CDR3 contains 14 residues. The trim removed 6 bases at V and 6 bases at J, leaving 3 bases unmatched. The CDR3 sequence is CASRLAGGGNEQFF. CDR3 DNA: TGTGCCAGCAGACTAGCGGGAGGTGGCAATGAGCAGTTCTTC.

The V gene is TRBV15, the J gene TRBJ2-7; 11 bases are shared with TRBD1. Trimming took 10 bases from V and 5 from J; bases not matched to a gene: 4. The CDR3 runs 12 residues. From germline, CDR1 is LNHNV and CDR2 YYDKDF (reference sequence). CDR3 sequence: CASRGQGDEQYF. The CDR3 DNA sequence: TGTGCCAGCCGGGGACAGGGGGACGAGCAGTACTTC.

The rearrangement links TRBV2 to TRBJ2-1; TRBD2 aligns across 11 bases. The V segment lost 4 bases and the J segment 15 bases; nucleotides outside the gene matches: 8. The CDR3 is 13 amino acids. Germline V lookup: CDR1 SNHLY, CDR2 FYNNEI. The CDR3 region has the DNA TGTGCCAGCAGTGCGGCTAGCGGGAGGTATGGGTTCTTC. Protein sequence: CASSAASGRYGFF.

DNA for the CDR3: TGCGCCAGCAGCCAAGATTCTGTCAGCTATCAGCCCCAGCATTTT. Amino acid sequence: CASSQDSVSYQPQHF. The V and J genes are TRBV4-1 and TRBJ1-5; D ambiguous. The CDR3 covers 15 residues. The V end was cut by 0 bases, the J end by 5 bases, with 11 bases between. The germline V gene encodes CDR1 MGHRA and CDR2 YSYEKL.

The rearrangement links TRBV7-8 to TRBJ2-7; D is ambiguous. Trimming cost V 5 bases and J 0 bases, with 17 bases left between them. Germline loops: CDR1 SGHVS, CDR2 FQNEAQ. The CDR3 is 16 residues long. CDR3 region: CASSLRRRPSSYEQYF. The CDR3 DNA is TGTGCCAGCAGCCTAAGGCGGCGACCGAGCTCCTACGAGCAGTACTTC.

The CDR3 DNA reads TGTGCCAGCAGCTCCGGGGCGGAGTCAAATGAGCAGTTCTTC. Protein sequence: CASSSGAESNEQFF. The J gene is TRBJ2-1, the V gene TRBV11-3; D tentatively reads TRBD1 or TRBD2 (5 bases each). The germline V gene encodes CDR1 SGHNT and CDR2 YENEEA. This CDR3 region has 14 residues. The V end was cut by 4 bases, the J end by 7 bases, with 14 bases between.

CDR3 amino acids: CASDRGHTDTQYF. The CDR3 DNA is TGTGCCTCCGACAGGGGGCACACAGATACGCAGTATTTT. This chain connects TRBV30 to TRBJ2-3; TRBD1 matches 10 bases. The CDR3 spans 13 residues. Germline values: CDR1 GTSNPN, CDR2 SVGIG (reference sequence). J was trimmed by 2 bases and V by 7 bases; bases with no gene match: 3.

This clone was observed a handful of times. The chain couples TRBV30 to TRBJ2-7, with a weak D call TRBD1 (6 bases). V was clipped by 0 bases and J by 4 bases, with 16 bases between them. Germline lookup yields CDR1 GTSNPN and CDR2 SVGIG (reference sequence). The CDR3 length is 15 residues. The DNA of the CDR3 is TGTGCCTGGAGTGTTCAGGGGCGAAAATCTTACGAGCAGTACTTC. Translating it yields CAWSVQGRKSYEQYF.

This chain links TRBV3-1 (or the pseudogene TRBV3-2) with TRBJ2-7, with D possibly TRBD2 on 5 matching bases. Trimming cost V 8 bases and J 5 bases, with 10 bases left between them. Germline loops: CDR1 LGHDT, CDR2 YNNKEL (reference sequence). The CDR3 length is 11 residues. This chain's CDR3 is CASALGNEQYF. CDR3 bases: TGTGCCAGCGCCCTCGGGAACGAGCAGTACTTC.

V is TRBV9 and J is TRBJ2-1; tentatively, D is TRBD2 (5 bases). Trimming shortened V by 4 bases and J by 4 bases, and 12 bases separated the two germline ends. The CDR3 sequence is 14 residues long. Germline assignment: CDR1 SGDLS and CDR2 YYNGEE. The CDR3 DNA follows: TGTGCCAGCAGCCCCGGGGAGACTTACAATGAGCAGTTCTTC. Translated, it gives CASSPGETYNEQFF.

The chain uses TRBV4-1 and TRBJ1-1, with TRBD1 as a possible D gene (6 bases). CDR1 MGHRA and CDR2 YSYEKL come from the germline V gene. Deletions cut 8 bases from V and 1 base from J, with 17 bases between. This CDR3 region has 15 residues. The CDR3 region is CASRSVDRGNTEAFF. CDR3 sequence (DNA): TGCGCCAGCCGGTCTGTGGACAGAGGGAACACTGAAGCTTTCTTT.

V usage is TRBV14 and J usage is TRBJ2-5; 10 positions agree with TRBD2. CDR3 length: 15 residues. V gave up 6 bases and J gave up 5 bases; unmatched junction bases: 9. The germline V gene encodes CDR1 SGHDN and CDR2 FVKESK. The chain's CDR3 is CASRVSGRAEETQYF. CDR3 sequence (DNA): TGTGCCAGCAGGGTCAGCGGGAGGGCGGAGGAGACCCAGTACTTC.

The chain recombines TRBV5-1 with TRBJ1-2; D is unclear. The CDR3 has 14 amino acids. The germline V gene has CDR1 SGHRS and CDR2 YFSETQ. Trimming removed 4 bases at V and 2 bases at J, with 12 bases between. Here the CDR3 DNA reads TGCGCCAGCAGCGACTGGCCGGGGAACTATGGCTACACCTTC. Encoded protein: CASSDWPGNYGYTF.

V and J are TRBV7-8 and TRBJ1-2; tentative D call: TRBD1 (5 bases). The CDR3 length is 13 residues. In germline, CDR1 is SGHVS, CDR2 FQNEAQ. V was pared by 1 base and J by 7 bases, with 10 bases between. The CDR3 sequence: CASSLGGEGGYTF. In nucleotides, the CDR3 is TGTGCCAGCAGCTTAGGAGGGGAGGGTGGCTACACCTTC. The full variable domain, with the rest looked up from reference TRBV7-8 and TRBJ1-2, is GAGVSQSPRYKVAKRGQDVALRCDPISGHVSLFWYQQALGQGPEFLTYFQNEAQLDKSGLPSDRFFAERPEGSVSTLKIQRTQQEDSAVYLCASSLGGEGGYTFGSGTRLTVV.

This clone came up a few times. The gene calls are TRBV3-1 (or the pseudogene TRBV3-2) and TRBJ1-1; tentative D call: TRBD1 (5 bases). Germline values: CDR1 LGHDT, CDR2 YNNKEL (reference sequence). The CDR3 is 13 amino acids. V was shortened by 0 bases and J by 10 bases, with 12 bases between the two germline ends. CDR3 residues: CASSQEGRLGAFF. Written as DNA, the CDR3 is TGTGCCAGCAGCCAAGAGGGGCGTCTGGGAGCTTTCTTT.

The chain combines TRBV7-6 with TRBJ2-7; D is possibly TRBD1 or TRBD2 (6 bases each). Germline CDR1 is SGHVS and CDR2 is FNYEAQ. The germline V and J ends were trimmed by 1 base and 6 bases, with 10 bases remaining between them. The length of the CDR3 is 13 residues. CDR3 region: CASSLEWGAEQYF. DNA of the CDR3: TGTGCCAGCAGCTTAGAGTGGGGGGCCGAGCAGTACTTC.

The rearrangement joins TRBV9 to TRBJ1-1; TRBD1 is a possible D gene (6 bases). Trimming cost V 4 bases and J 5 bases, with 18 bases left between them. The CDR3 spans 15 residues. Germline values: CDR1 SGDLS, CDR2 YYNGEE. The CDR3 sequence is CASSSMMGARTEAFF. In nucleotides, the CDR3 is TGTGCCAGCAGCTCAATGATGGGGGCAAGGACTGAAGCTTTCTTT.

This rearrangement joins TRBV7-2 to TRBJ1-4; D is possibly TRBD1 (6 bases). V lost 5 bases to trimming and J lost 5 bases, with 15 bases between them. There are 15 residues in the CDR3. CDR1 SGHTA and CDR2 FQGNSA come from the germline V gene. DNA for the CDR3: TGTGCCAGCAGCGCCTACAGGGCTTCCAATGAAAAACTGTTTTTT. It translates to CASSAYRASNEKLFF.

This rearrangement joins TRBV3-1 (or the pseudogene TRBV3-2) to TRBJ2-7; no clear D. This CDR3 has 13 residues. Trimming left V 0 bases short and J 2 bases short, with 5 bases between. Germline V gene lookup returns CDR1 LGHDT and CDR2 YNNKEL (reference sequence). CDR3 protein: CASSQEKPYEQYF. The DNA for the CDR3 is TGTGCCAGCAGCCAAGAGAAACCCTACGAGCAGTACTTC.

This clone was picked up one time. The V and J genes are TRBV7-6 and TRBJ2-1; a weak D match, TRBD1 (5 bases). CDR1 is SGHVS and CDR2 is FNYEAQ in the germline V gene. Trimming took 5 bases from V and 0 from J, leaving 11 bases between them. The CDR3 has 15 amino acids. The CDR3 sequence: CASSVTDNSYNEQFF. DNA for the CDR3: TGTGCCAGCAGCGTGACAGACAACTCCTACAATGAGCAGTTCTTC.

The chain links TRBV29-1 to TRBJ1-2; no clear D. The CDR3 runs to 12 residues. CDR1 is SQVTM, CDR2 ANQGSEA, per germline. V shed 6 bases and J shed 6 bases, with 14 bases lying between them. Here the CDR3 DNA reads TGCAGCGTCTTCGGCCTTGCGGATGGCTACACCTTC. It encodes CSVFGLADGYTF. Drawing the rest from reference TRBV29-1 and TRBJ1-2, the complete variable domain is SAVISQKPSRDICQRGTSLTIQCQVDSQVTMMFWYRQQPGQSLTLIATANQGSEATYESGFVIDKFPISRPNLTFSTLTVSNMSPEDSSIYLCSVFGLADGYTFGSGTRLTVV.

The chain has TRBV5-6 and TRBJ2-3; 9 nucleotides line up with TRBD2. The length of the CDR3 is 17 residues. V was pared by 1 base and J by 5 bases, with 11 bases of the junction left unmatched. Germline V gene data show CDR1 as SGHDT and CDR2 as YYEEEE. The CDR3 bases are TGTGCCAGCAGCTTGAGGCTAGCGGGACCCTTCGGAGATACGCAGTATTTT. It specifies CASSLRLAGPFGDTQYF.

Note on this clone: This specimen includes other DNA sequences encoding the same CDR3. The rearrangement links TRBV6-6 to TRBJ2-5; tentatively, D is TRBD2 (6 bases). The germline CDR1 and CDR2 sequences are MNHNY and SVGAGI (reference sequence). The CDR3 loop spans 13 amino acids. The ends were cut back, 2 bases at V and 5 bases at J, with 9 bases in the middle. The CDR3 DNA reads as TGTGCCAGCAGTTACGGGGGAGGTGAGACCCAGTACTTC. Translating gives CASSYGGGETQYF.

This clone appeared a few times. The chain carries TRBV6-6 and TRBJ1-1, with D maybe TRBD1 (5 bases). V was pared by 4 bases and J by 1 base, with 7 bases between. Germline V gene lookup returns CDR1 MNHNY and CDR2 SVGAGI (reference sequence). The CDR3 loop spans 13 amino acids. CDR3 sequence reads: CASSSRENTEAFF. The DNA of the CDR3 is TGTGCCAGCAGTTCCAGGGAGAACACTGAAGCTTTCTTT.

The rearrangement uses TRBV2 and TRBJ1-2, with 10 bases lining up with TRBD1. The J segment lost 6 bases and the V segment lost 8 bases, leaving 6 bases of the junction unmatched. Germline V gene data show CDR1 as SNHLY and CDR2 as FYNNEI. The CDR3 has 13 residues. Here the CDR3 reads CASADRGPDGYTF. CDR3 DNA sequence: TGTGCCAGCGCCGACAGGGGGCCCGATGGCTACACCTTC.

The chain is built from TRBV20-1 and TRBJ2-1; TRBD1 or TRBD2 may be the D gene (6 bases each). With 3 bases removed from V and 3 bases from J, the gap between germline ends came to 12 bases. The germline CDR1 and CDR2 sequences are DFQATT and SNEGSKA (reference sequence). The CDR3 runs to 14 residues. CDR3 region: CSASTSRGYNEQFF. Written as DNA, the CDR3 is TGCAGTGCTAGTACTAGCAGGGGCTACAATGAGCAGTTCTTC.

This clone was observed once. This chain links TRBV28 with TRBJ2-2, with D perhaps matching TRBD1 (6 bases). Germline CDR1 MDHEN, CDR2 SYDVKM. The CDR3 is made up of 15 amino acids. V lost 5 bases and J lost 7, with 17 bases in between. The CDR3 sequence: CASSPWGPGIGELFF. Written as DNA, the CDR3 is TGTGCCAGCAGTCCATGGGGGCCAGGTATCGGGGAGCTGTTTTTT.